This TCR beta chain was profiled in a study of early T cells in non-severe SARS-CoV-2 infection. In the study overall: Unsorted whole blood bulk RNA was sequenced, with unpaired chains.

This CDR3 has 14 amino acids. V lost 10 bases to trimming and J lost 0 bases, with 13 bases between them. Germline CDR1 LNHDA, CDR2 SQIVND (reference sequence). Individual cDNA molecules carried attached unique molecular identifiers. A single record per CDR3 protein comes from TCRdb applying MiXCR to the 5' RACE reads. The sample has about 60,000 distinct CDR3 sequences, over 10% seen once. Study outcomes and limitations: VDJdb matches were skewed toward anti-spike CD8 T cell responses.

In this sample, this clonotype turned up a few times. Its matching antigen is unknown. Source material: whole blood. The TCR comes from an adult who was a healthcare worker with PCR-confirmed SARS-CoV-2 infection or an uninfected control (not recorded which). The J gene is TRBJ2-1, the V gene TRBV19, with D perhaps matching TRBD2 (6 bases). The CDR3 nucleotides read TGTGCCACGGGAGCGTGGAGCTCCTACAATGAGCAGTTCTTC. Protein sequence: CATGAWSSYNEQFF.